One sample yielded the 23 T cell receptor beta chains listed below, sequenced in a study of cytomegalovirus exposure and HLA in healthy donors. Only in-frame clones appear in the TCRdb table, and some are missing; sequencing was by immunoSEQ multiplex PCR. Of around 350,000 clones listed, roughly 90% are singletons. Sample: PBMCs. Source of these receptors: a woman younger than 30 in good health and CMV-seronegative.

The rearrangement links TRBV5-1 to TRBJ2-5; 7 bases fit TRBD2. V lost 1 base to trimming and J lost 1 base; unmatched junction nucleotides: 7. The CDR3 covers 16 residues. Germline values: CDR1 SGHRS, CDR2 YFSETQ. The CDR3 loop is CASSLILTSFQETQYF. The DNA of the CDR3 is TGCGCCAGCAGCTTGATACTGACTAGCTTCCAAGAGACCCAGTACTTC.

V gene TRBV28 combines with J gene TRBJ1-3, with 11 positions matching TRBD1. The CDR3 consists of 15 residues. The V gene's germline CDR1 is MDHEN and CDR2 SYDVKM. The ends lost 6 bases at V and 3 bases at J; junction bases unmatched: 4. In DNA, the CDR3 is TGTGCCAGCAGGGGCGGGACAGGGGGTGGAAACACCATATATTTT. Its protein product is CASRGGTGGGNTIYF.

The chain has TRBV2 and TRBJ1-2; D gene unclear. The V end lost 6 bases, the J end lost 6 bases, and 20 bases lay between the germline ends. The CDR3 runs to 15 residues. Germline V gives CDR1 SNHLY, CDR2 FYNNEI. Here the CDR3 reads CASSDRSEDSNGYTF. The CDR3 DNA reads TGTGCCAGCAGCGATAGAAGTGAGGACTCAAATGGCTACACCTTC.

The V and J genes are TRBV5-6 and TRBJ2-7; tentative D call: TRBD1 (5 bases). V gave up 1 base and J gave up 5 bases, with 13 bases separating them. This CDR3 is 14 amino acids long. CDR1 is SGHDT and CDR2 is YYEEEE in the germline V gene. The CDR3 sequence: CASSLRSGIHEQYF. CDR3 nucleotides: TGTGCCAGCAGCTTGAGATCAGGGATCCACGAGCAGTACTTC.

The chain recombines TRBV7-9 with TRBJ2-7, with 12 bases matching TRBD1. Germline CDR1 reads SEHNR; CDR2 reads FQNEAQ (reference sequence). There are 16 residues in the CDR3. Losses at the gene ends were 5 bases for V and 5 bases for J; bases not matched to a gene: 10. CDR3 in DNA: TGTGCCAGCAGCAACCGGGACAGGGGGCTACTTAACGAGCAGTACTTC. Translation: CASSNRDRGLLNEQYF.

In DNA, the CDR3 is TGTGCCAGCAGCCCCCCCGGGACAGTCGATGAGCAGTTCTTC. Translated, it gives CASSPPGTVDEQFF. V and J are TRBV13 and TRBJ2-1; TRBD1 aligns across 7 bases. This CDR3 is 14 amino acids long. Germline values: CDR1 PRHDT, CDR2 FYEKMQ (reference sequence). With 5 bases clipped from V and 8 bases from J, the junction kept 9 bases outside the gene matches.

The chain employs TRBV27 and TRBJ1-1; D is unresolved. Per the germline V gene, CDR1 is MNHEY and CDR2 is SMNVEV (reference sequence). V lost 0 bases and J lost 5, with 16 bases in between. The CDR3 has 16 residues. This CDR3 is CASSLSPGAAWTEAFF. In DNA, the CDR3 is TGTGCCAGCAGTTTATCCCCAGGAGCGGCGTGGACTGAAGCTTTCTTT.

This clone is a singleton in its sample. The chain combines TRBV5-1 with TRBJ1-4; TRBD1 matches 9 bases. Germline trimming cut 3 bases from V and 7 bases from J; bases unmatched to any gene: 7. The CDR3 totals 15 residues. CDR1 is SGHRS, CDR2 YFSETQ, per germline. The CDR3 protein is CASSSDGTGSEKLFF. CDR3 coding DNA: TGCGCCAGCAGCTCCGACGGGACAGGGAGTGAAAAACTGTTTTTT.

The gene calls are TRBV5-1 and TRBJ1-1, with TRBD1 matching 8 bases. This CDR3 contains 15 residues. Germline trimming cut 4 bases from V and 4 bases from J; bases unmatched to any gene: 9. From germline, CDR1 is SGHRS and CDR2 YFSETQ. CDR3 sequence: CASSAGTGYLTEAFF. In DNA, the CDR3 is TGCGCCAGCAGCGCCGGGACAGGATATCTCACTGAAGCTTTCTTT.

The rearrangement uses TRBV18 and TRBJ2-7, with 13 bases identical to TRBD2. CDR1 KGHSH and CDR2 LQKENI come from the germline V gene. The CDR3 contains 16 residues. Germline trimming cut 0 bases from V and 2 bases from J; bases unmatched to any gene: 1. CDR3 nucleotides: TGTGCCAGCTCACCACCACTAGCGGGGGGGCCCTACGAGCAGTACTTC. This encodes CASSPPLAGGPYEQYF.

This rearrangement joins TRBV6-1 to TRBJ1-1, with D perhaps matching TRBD1 (5 bases). Trimming took 2 bases from V and 4 from J, leaving 14 bases between them. Per the germline V gene, CDR1 is MNHNS and CDR2 is SASEGT. The CDR3 totals 15 residues. CDR3 in amino acids: CASSEYEGGATEAFF. As DNA, the CDR3 is TGTGCCAGCAGTGAATATGAAGGAGGGGCCACTGAAGCTTTCTTT.

This clone has just one count. The chain combines TRBV28 with TRBJ2-4; D gene ambiguous. The germline CDR1 and CDR2 sequences are MDHEN and SYDVKM. V was trimmed by 6 bases and J by 4 bases, leaving 13 bases between them. This CDR3 spans 14 amino acids. For the CDR3, the DNA is TGTGCCAGCAGGGCGGCCGGAACGAAAAACATTCAGTACTTC. As protein: CASRAAGTKNIQYF. Supplemented by reference TRBV28 and TRBJ2-4, the full variable domain reads DVKVTQSSRYLVKRTGEKVFLECVQDMDHENMFWYRQDPGLGLRLIYFSYDVKMKEKGDIPEGYSVSREKKERFSLILESASTNQTSMYLCASRAAGTKNIQYFGAGTRLSVL.

The chain has TRBV27 and TRBJ2-7, with no clear D. Germline CDR1 MNHEY, CDR2 SMNVEV (reference sequence). The length of the CDR3 is 13 residues. Trimming took off 3 bases at V and 1 base at J, with 7 bases between the two ends. CDR3 loop: CASSLQASYEQYF. CDR3 DNA sequence: TGTGCCAGCAGTTTGCAGGCATCCTACGAGCAGTACTTC.

The chain couples TRBV5-1 to TRBJ2-1; D is unclear. The V end lost 1 base, the J end lost 5 bases, and 7 bases lay between the germline ends. CDR1 SGHRS and CDR2 YFSETQ come from the germline V gene. The CDR3 totals 13 residues. In DNA, the CDR3 is TGCGCCAGCAGCTTGTATCGCGACAATGAGCAGTTCTTC. Translating gives CASSLYRDNEQFF.

The rearrangement joins TRBV10-1 to TRBJ2-3, with D tentatively TRBD1 (5 bases). Germline V gene data show CDR1 as WNHNN and CDR2 as SYGVQD (reference sequence). The CDR3 has 13 residues. V lost 0 bases and J 4 bases, leaving 5 bases between the germline ends. CDR3 nucleotides: TGCGCCAGCAGTGAGTCAGGGGCAGATACGCAGTATTTT. Translating gives CASSESGADTQYF.

The chain recombines TRBV28 with TRBJ2-7, with D perhaps matching TRBD1 (6 bases). CDR1 is MDHEN and CDR2 is SYDVKM in the germline V gene. Trimming removed 5 bases at V and 6 bases at J, with 17 bases between. The CDR3 length is 14 residues. The CDR3 is CASSAQQGIGEQYF. CDR3 in DNA: TGTGCCAGCAGTGCCCAACAGGGAATAGGCGAGCAGTACTTC.

The chain recombines TRBV2 with TRBJ2-2; D perhaps matches TRBD2 (6 bases). Germline lookup yields CDR1 SNHLY and CDR2 FYNNEI. The CDR3 spans 15 residues. V lost 1 base to trimming and J lost 5 bases, with 11 bases between them. CDR3 DNA: TGTGCCAGCAGTGAAGGGGGAGGAGCGACCGGGGAGCTGTTTTTT. It is translated as CASSEGGGATGELFF.

V is TRBV6-6 and J is TRBJ1-2; D call uncertain. CDR1 MNHNY and CDR2 SVGAGI come from the germline V gene (reference sequence). Trimming removed 2 bases from V and 4 bases from J, with 5 bases in between. This CDR3 comprises 12 residues. The CDR3 protein is CASSYRGYGYTF. The CDR3 DNA is TGTGCCAGCAGTTACCGGGGCTATGGCTACACCTTC.

This clone was detected a few times. CDR3 amino acids: CAWSVGQGIGYTF. The DNA of the CDR3 is TGTGCCTGGAGTGTCGGACAGGGGATAGGCTACACCTTC. V gene TRBV30 combines with J gene TRBJ1-2; 9 bases are a match to TRBD1. This CDR3 is 13 amino acids long. CDR1 and CDR2 from the germline V gene are GTSNPN and SVGIG (reference sequence). V lost 0 bases, J lost 8 bases, and 4 bases stayed unmatched.

This chain uses TRBV27 with TRBJ1-5; tentative D call: TRBD1 (5 bases). V gave up 9 bases and J gave up 6 bases, with 24 bases separating them. This CDR3 has 16 residues. Germline V CDR1 and CDR2: MNHEY, SMNVEV (reference sequence). The CDR3 sequence: CASRARRDLPSQPQHF. CDR3 in DNA: TGTGCCAGTAGAGCCCGGAGGGACCTGCCGAGTCAGCCCCAGCATTTT.

This rearrangement joins TRBV27 to TRBJ2-1; 9 nucleotides agree with TRBD2. Germline assignment: CDR1 MNHEY and CDR2 SMNVEV (reference sequence). V dropped 5 bases and J dropped 3; count of bases not matched to a gene: 8. The CDR3 has 16 amino acids. The CDR3 DNA follows: TGTGCCAGCAGTGCCATAGCGGGAGTAAGCTACAATGAGCAGTTCTTC. Residues: CASSAIAGVSYNEQFF.

To note about this clone: Other nucleotide sequences from this sample produce the same CDR3. CDR3 sequence (DNA): TGTGCCAGCTCACCGGACAGCTCCTACGAGCAGTACTTC. It encodes CASSPDSSYEQYF. The chain links TRBV18 to TRBJ2-7; D is perhaps TRBD1 (6 bases). Germline V CDR1 and CDR2: KGHSH, LQKENI. The ends were cut back, 3 bases at V and 0 bases at J, with 6 bases in the middle. CDR3 length: 13 amino acids.

The chain links TRBV6-1 to TRBJ2-1; perhaps TRBD1 as D (6 bases). The ends were cut back, 2 bases at V and 8 bases at J, with 16 bases in the middle. Germline V gene lookup returns CDR1 MNHNS and CDR2 SASEGT. CDR3 length equals 15 residues. This CDR3 is CASSELRFGGDEQFF. The CDR3 DNA is TGTGCCAGCAGTGAACTTCGTTTTGGGGGCGATGAGCAGTTCTTC.